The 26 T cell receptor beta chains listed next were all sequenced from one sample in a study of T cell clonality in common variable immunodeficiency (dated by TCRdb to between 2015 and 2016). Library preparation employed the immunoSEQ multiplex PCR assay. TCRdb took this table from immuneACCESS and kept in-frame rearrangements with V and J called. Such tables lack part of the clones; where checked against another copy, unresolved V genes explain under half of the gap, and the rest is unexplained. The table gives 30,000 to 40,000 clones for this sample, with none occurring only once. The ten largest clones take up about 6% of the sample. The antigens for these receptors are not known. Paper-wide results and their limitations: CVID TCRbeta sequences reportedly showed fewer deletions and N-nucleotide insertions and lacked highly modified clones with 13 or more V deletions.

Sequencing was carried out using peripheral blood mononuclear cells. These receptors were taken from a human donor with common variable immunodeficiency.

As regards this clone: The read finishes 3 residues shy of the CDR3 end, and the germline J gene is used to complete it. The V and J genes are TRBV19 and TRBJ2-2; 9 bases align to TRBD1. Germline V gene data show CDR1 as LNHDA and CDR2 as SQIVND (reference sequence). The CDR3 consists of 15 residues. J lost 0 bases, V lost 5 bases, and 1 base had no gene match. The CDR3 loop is CASSRQGANTGELFF. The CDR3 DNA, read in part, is TGTGCCAGTAGTCGACAGGGGGCGAACACCGGGGAG.

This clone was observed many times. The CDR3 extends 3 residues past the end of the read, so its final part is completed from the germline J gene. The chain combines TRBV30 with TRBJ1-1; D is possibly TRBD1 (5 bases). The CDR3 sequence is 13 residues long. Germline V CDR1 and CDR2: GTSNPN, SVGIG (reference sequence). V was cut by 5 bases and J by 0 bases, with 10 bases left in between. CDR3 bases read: TGTGCCTGGGGACATTATATGAACACTGAA. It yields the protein CAWGHYMNTE. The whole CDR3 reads CAWGHYMNTEAFF.

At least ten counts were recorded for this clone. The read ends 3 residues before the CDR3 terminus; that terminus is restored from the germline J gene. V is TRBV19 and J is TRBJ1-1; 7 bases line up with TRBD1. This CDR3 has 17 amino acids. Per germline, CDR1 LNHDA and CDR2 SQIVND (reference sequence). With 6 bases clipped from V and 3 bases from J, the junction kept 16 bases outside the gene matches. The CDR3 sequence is CASRLTGVTWADTEAFF. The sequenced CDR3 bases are TGTGCCAGTAGACTCACAGGGGTCACATGGGCAGACACTGAA.

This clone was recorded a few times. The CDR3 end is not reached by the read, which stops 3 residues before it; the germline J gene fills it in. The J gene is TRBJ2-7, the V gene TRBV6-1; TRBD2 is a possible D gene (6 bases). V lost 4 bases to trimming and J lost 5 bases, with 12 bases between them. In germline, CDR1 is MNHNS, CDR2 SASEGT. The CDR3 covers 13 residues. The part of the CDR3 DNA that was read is TGTGCCAGCAGTGGGCAGGGAGGCCACGAG. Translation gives CASSGQGGHE. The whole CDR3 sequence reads CASSGQGGHEQYF.

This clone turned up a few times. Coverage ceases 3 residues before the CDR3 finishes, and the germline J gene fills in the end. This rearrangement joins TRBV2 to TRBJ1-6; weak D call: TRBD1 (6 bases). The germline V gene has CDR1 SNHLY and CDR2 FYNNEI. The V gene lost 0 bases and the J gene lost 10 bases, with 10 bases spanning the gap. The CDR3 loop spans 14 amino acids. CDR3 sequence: CASSEAQGQSPLHF. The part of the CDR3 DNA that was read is TGTGCCAGCAGTGAAGCGCAGGGGCAGTCACCC.

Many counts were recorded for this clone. Incomplete CDR3 DNA: TGTGCCAGCAGTTTAGGCGGGACAGGGGCGAGCAATGAG. It encodes CASSLGGTGASNE. The whole CDR3 reads CASSLGGTGASNEQFF. This chain connects TRBV12-3 or TRBV12-4 to TRBJ2-1; TRBD1 matches 10 bases. The CDR3 end lies 3 residues beyond the end of the read and is filled in from the germline J gene. J was trimmed by 6 bases and V by 1 base; bases with no gene match: 6. The CDR3 contains 16 residues.

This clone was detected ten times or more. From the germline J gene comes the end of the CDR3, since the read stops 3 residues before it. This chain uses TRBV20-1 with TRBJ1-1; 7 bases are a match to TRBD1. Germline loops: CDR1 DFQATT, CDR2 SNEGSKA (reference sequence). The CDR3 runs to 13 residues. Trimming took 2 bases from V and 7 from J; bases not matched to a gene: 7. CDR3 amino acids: CSARSQGWGEAFF. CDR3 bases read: TGCAGTGCTAGATCACAGGGGTGGGGTGAA.

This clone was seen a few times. The sequenced part of the CDR3 DNA is TGCGCCAGCAGCCCGGGACAGGGATTCGATGAG. Residues: CASSPGQGFDE. In full, the CDR3 reads CASSPGQGFDEQFF. V is TRBV5-1 and J is TRBJ2-1; 9 nucleotides align to TRBD1. The CDR3 goes on 3 residues after the read ends, and that part is filled in from the germline J gene. Germline assignment: CDR1 SGHRS and CDR2 YFSETQ. The CDR3 length is 14 residues. Unmatched junction bases numbered 7, after V lost 4 bases and J lost 8 bases.

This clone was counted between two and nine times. The CDR3 bases that were read are TGTGCCAGTAGTAAAAAGGAGACAGACGAG. Translating it yields CASSKKETDE. In full, the CDR3 is CASSKKETDEQYF. The chain carries TRBV19 and TRBJ2-7; TRBD1 might be the D (5 bases). The read ends 3 residues early relative to the CDR3; the germline J gene fills the gap. Trimming removed 4 bases at V and 5 bases at J, with 12 bases between. This CDR3 region has 13 residues. Germline lookup yields CDR1 LNHDA and CDR2 SQIVND (reference sequence).

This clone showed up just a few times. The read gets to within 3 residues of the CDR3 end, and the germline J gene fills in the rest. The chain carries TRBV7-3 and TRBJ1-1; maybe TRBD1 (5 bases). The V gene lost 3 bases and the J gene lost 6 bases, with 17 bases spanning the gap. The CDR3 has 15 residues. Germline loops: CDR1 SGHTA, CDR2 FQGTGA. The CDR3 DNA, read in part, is TGTGCCAGCAGCTTTGGGGGGGAGGGTACATCTGAA. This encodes CASSFGGEGTSE. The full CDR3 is CASSFGGEGTSEAFF.

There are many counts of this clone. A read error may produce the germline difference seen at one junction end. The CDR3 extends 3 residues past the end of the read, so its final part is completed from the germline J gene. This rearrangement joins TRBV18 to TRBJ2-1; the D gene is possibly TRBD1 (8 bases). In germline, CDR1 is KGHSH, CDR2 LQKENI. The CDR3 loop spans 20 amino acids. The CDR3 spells CASSPQRGGTGQPGHNEQFF. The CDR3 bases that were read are TGTGCCAGCTCTCCACAAAGGGGAGGGACAGGTCAACCCGGACACAATGAG.

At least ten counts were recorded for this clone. The sequenced part of the CDR3 DNA is TGTGCCAGCTCTCCGGGACTAGCGAAATCCTACGAG. Encoded protein: CASSPGLAKSYE. The full CDR3 protein reads CASSPGLAKSYEQYF. V usage is TRBV18 and J usage is TRBJ2-7; 10 bases are shared with TRBD2. Read coverage stops 3 residues before the CDR3 terminus; the germline J gene supplies the remainder. The CDR3 has 15 residues. The J segment lost 1 base and the V segment lost 6 bases, leaving 6 bases of the junction unmatched. The germline V gene encodes CDR1 KGHSH and CDR2 LQKENI.

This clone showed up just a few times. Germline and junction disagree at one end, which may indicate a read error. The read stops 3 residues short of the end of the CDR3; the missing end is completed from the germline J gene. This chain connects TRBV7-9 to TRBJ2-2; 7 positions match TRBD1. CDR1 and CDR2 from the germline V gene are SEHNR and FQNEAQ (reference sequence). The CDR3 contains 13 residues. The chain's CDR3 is CSSSRDSNGELFF. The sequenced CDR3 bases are TGTTCCAGCAGCCGGGACAGCAACGGGGAG.

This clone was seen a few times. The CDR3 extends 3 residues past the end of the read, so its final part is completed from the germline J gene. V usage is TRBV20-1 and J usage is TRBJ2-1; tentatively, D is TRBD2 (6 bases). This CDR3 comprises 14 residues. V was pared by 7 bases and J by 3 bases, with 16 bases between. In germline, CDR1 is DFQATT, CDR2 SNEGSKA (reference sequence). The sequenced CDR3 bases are TGCAGTGGAGTCAGGCGGGGACTCTACAATGAG. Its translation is CSGVRRGLYNE. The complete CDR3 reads CSGVRRGLYNEQFF.

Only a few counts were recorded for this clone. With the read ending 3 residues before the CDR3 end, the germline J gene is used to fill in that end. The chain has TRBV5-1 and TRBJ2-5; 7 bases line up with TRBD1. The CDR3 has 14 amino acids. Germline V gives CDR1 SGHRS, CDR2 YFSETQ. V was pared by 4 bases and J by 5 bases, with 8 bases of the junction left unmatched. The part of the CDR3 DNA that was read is TGCGCCAGCAGCCAACAGGGGCGAGGGGAGACC. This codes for CASSQQGRGET. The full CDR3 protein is CASSQQGRGETQYF. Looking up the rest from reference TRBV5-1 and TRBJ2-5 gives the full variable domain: KAGVTQTPRYLIKTRGQQVTLSCSPISGHRSVSWYQQTPGQGLQFLFEYFSETQRNKGNFPGRFSGRQFSNSRSEMNVSTLELGDSALYLCASSQQGRGETQYFGPGTRLLVL.

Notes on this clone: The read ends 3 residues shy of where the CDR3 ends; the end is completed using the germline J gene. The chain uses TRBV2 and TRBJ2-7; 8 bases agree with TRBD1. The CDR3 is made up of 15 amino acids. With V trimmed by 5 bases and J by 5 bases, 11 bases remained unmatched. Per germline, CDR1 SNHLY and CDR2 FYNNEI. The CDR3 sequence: CASSPLRTGSHEQYF. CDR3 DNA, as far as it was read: TGTGCCAGCAGTCCCCTGAGGACAGGGAGCCACGAG.

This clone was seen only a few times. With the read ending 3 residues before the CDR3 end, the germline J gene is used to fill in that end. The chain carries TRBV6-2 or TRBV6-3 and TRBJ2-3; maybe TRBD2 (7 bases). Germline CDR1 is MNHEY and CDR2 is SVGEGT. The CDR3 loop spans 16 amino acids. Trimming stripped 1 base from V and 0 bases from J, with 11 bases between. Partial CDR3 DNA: TGTGCCAGCAGTTACTTGGGGGGGCTTAGCACAGATACG. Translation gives CASSYLGGLSTDT. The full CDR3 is CASSYLGGLSTDTQYF.

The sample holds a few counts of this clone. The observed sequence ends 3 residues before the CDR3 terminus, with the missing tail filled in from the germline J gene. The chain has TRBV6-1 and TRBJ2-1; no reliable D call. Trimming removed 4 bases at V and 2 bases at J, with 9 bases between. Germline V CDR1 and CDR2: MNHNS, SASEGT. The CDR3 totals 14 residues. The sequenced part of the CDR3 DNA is TGTGCCAGCAGTGCCCTGCGGACCTACAATGAG. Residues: CASSALRTYNE. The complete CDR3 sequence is CASSALRTYNEQFF.

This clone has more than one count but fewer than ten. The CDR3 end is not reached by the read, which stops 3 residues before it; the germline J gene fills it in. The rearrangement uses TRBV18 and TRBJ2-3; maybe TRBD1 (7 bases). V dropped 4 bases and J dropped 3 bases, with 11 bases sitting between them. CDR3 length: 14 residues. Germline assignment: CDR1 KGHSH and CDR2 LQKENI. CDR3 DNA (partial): TGTGCCAGCTCACTGACAGGGAGGACAGATACG. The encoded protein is CASSLTGRTDT. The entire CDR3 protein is CASSLTGRTDTQYF.

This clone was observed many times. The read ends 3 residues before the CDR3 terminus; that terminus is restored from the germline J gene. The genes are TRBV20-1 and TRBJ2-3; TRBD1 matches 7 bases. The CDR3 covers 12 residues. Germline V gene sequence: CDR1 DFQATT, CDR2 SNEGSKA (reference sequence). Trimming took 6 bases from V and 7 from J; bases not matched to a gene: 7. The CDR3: CSAGDRVNTQYF. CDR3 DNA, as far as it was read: TGCAGTGCGGGGGACAGAGTGAATACG.

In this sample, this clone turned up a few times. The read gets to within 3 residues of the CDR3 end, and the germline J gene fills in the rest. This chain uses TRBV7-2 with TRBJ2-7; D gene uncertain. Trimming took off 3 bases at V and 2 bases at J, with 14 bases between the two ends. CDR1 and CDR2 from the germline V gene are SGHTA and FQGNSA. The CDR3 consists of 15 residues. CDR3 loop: CASSLEYGGPYEQYF. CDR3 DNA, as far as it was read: TGTGCCAGCAGCTTGGAATATGGCGGTCCCTACGAG.

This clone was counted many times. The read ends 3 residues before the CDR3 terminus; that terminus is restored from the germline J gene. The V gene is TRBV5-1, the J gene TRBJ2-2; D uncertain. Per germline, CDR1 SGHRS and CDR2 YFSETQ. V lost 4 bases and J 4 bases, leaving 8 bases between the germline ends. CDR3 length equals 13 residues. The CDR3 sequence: CASSRVGTGELFF. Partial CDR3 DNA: TGCGCCAGCAGCAGGGTGGGCACCGGGGAG.

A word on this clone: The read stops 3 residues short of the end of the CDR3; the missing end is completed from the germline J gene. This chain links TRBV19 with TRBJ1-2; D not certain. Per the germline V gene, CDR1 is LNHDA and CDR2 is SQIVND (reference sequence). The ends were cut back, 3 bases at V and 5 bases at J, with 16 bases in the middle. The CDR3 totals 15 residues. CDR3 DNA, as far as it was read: TGTGCCAGTAGTATCGGATCGACTCCCGCATATGGC. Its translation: CASSIGSTPAYG. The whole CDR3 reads CASSIGSTPAYGYTF.

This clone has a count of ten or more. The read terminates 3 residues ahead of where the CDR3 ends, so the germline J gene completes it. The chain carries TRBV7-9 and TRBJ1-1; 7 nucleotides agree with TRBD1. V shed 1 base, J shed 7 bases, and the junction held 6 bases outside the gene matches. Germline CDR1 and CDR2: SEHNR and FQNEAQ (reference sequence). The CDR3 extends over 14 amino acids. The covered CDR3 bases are TGTGCCAGCAGCTTAGGTGGACAGGTCGGTGAA. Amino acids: CASSLGGQVGE. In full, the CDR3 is CASSLGGQVGEAFF.

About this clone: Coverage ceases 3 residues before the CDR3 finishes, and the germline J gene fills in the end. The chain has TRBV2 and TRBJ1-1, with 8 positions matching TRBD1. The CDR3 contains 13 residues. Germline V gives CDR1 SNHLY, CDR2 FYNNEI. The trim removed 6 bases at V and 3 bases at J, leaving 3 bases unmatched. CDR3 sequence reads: CASRTGEDTEAFF. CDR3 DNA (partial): TGTGCCAGCAGGACAGGGGAGGACACTGAA.

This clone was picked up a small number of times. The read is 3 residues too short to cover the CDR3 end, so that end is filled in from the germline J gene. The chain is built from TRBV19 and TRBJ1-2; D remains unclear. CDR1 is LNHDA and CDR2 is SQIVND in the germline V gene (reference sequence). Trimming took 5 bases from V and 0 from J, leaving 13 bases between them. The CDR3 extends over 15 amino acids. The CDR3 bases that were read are TGTGCCAGTAGTCTAAGAGGGTCACCTAACTATGGC. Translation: CASSLRGSPNYG. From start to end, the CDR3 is CASSLRGSPNYGYTF.